The clone carrying this T cell receptor (beta chain) has only a few counts. Its target is not known. These data belong to a study of blood T cells in healthy people across ages. A sample-barcoded 5' primer and a J-beta primer mix were used in a second PCR of roughly 7 to 11 cycles. Every cDNA was tagged by a template-switch adaptor with 12 random nucleotides. TCRdb reprocessed the 5' RACE reads via MiXCR and lists one record per CDR3 protein. Among 1.5 million to 2 million distinct CDR3 sequences listed, 40% to 55% were seen once. Trimming removed 1 base at V and 6 bases at J, with 19 bases between. The CDR3 extends over 17 amino acids. Germline lookup yields CDR1 LGHDT and CDR2 YNNKEL (reference sequence). Study results and caveats: Long-lived donors exceeded aged donors in naive CD4+ cells and diversity.

This TCR was recovered from a woman aged 40 to 50 in good health. The material sequenced was blood. V is TRBV3-1 and J is TRBJ2-1; possible D gene TRBD2, 7 bases. CDR3 bases: TGTGCCAGCAGCCAAGTAATAACCGGGGGGCCTTCCAATGAGCAGTTCTTC. Its translation: CASSQVITGGPSNEQFF.